This record looks at one T cell receptor beta chain sequence and its context. Its antigen is unknown. Original data processing: Out-of-frame sequences were removed, leaving a few million distinct TCRbeta sequences. TCRdb's copy holds only in-frame clones and misses some; the assay was immunoSEQ multiplex PCR. V and J calls and clone size are as listed in that table; D and trimming were resolved from the DNA. This table has around 60,000 clones, 75% to 85% appearing once. The data originate from a study of memory CD4+ T cells and cytomegalovirus serostatus. Notes on the study in general: Each of approximately 73 CMV-associated TCRbeta sequences occurred in one to five individuals. The CMV-associated TCR signature appears largely within the CD4+ memory repertoire.

Single viable CD3+CD4+CD8-CD45RO+ cells were sorted as the memory CD4+ T cells. CMV serostatus came from serum IgG against pp150, pp28, p38, p52. The length of the CDR3 is 13 residues. Germline loops: CDR1 SGHDT, CDR2 YYEEEE. The J segment lost 6 bases and the V segment lost 4 bases, leaving 6 bases of the junction unmatched. Sequences were obtained from memory CD4+ T cells from blood. The chain couples TRBV5-6 to TRBJ2-7; 8 bases match TRBD1. The sequence came from an adult in good health and CMV-seronegative. CDR3 bases: TGTGCCAGCAGCGGGAGGACAGGGAGCGAGCAGTACTTC. Translation gives CASSGRTGSEQYF.